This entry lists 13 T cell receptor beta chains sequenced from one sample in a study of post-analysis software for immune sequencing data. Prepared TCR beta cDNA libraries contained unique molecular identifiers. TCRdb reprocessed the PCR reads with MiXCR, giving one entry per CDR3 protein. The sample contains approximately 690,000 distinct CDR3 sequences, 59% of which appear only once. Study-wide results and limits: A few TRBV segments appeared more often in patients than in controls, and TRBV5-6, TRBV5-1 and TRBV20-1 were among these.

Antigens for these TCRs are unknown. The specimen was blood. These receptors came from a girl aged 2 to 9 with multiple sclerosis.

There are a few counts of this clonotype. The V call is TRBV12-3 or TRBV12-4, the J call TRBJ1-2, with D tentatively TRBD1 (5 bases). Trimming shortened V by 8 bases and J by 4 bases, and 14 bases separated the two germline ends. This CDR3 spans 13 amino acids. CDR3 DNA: TGTGCCAGCGCCCCCCCGGGGGGCTATGGCTACACCTTC. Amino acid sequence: CASAPPGGYGYTF.

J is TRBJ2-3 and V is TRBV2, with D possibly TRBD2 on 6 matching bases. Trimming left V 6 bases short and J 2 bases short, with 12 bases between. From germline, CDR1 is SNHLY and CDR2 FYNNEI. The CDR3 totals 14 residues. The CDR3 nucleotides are TGTGCCAGCAGGGTGGACTATCTCACAGATACGCAGTATTTT. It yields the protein CASRVDYLTDTQYF.

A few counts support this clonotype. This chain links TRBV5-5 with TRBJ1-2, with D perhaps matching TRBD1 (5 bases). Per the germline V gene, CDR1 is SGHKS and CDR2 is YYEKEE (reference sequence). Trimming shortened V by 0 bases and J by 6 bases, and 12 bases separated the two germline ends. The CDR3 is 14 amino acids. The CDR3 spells CASSLAPGTDGYTF. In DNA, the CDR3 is TGTGCCAGCAGCTTGGCCCCAGGGACGGATGGCTACACCTTC.

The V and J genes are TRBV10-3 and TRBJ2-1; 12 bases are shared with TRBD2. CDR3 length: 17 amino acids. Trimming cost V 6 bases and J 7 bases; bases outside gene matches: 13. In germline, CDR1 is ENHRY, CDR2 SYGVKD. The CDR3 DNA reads TGTGCCATCAGCCGCCGGACTAGCGGGAAACTCTTGAATGAGCAGTTCTTC. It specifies CAISRRTSGKLLNEQFF.

Written as DNA, the CDR3 is TGTGCCAGCAGCCAATTCGGGACAGCTCTCTCTGGGGCCAACGTCCTGACTTTC. Amino acid sequence: CASSQFGTALSGANVLTF. The rearrangement links TRBV4-2 to TRBJ2-6; 7 bases are shared with TRBD1. CDR3 length equals 18 residues. From germline, CDR1 is LGHNA and CDR2 YNFKEQ. V shed 2 bases and J 0 bases; nucleotides not matched to a gene: 7.

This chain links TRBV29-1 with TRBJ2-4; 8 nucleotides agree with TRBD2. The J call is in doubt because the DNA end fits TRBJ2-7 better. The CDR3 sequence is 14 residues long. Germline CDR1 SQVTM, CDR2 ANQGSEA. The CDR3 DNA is TGCAGCGTCGGAGCTCACGGGAGGGAGAACGAGCAGTACTTC. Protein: CSVGAHGRENEQYF.

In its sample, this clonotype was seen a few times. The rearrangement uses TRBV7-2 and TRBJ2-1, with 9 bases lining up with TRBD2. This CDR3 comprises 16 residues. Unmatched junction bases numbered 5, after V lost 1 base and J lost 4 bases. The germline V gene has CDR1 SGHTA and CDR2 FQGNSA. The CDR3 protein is CASSLVASGAYNEQFF. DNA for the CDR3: TGTGCCAGCAGCTTAGTAGCTAGCGGGGCGTACAATGAGCAGTTCTTC.

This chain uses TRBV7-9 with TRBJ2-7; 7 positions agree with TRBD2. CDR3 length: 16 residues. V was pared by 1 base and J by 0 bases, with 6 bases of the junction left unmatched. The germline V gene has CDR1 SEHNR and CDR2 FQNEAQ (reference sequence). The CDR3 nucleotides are TGTGCCAGCAGCTTAGGGGGGGGTCGGAACTCCTACGAGCAGTACTTC. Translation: CASSLGGGRNSYEQYF.

The CDR3 DNA is TGTGCCAGCAGCCCCCCCAGGGCAGGGGAAATTAGAGCATACAATGAGCAGTTCTTC. Its protein product is CASSPPRAGEIRAYNEQFF. This chain joins TRBV11-2 and TRBJ2-1; TRBD1 might be the D (6 bases). This CDR3 has 19 amino acids. The V gene lost 5 bases and the J gene lost 4 bases, with 27 bases spanning the gap. Germline CDR1 and CDR2: SGHAT and FQNNGV.

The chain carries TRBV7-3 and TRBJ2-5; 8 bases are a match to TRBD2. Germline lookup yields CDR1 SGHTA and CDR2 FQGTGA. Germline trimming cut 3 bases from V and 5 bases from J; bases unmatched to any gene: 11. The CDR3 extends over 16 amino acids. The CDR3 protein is CASSLNQRELGETQYF. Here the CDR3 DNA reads TGTGCCAGCAGCTTGAATCAGCGGGAGTTGGGTGAGACCCAGTACTTC.

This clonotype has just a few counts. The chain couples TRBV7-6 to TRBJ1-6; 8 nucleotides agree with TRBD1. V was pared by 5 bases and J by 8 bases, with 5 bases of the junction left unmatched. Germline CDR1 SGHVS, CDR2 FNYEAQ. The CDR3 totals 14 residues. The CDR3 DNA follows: TGTGCCAGCAGCCAGGCAGGGGGCGATTCACCCCTCCACTTT. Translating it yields CASSQAGGDSPLHF. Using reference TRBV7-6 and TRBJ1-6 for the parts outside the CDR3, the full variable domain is GAGVSQSPRYKVTKRGQDVALRCDPISGHVSLYWYRQALGQGPEFLTYFNYEAQQDKSGLPNDRFSAERPEGSISTLTIQRTEQRDSAMYRCASSQAGGDSPLHFGNGTRLTVT.

CDR3 in DNA: TGCAGTGCAGGGAGAGAGAGCACAGATACGCAGTATTTT. Protein: CSAGRESTDTQYF. V and J are TRBV20-1 and TRBJ2-3; D may be TRBD2 (5 bases). The V and J ends lost 6 bases and 0 bases respectively, with 10 bases between them. CDR1 and CDR2 (germline): DFQATT, SNEGSKA (reference sequence). The CDR3 sequence is 13 residues long.

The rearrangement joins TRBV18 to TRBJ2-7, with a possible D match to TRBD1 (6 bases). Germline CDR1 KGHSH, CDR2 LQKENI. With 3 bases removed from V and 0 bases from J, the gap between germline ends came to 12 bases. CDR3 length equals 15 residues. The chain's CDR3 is CASSPTTGSSYEQYF. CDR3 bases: TGTGCCAGCTCACCGACTACAGGGAGCTCCTACGAGCAGTACTTC.